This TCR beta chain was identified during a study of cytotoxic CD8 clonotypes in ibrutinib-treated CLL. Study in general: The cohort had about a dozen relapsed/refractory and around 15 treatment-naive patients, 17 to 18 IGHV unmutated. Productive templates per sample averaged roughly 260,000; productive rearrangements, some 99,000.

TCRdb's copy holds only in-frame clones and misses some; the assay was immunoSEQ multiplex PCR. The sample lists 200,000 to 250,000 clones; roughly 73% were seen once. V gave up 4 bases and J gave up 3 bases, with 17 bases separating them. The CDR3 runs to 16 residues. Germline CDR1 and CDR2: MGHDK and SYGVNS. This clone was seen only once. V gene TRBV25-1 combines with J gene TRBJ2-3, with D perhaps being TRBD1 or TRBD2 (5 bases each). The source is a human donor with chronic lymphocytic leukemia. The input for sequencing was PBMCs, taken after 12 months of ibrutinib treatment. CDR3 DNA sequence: TGTGCCAGCAGTGGATCGTCCGGGACCTGGACAGATACGCAGTATTTT. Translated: CASSGSSGTWTDTQYF.